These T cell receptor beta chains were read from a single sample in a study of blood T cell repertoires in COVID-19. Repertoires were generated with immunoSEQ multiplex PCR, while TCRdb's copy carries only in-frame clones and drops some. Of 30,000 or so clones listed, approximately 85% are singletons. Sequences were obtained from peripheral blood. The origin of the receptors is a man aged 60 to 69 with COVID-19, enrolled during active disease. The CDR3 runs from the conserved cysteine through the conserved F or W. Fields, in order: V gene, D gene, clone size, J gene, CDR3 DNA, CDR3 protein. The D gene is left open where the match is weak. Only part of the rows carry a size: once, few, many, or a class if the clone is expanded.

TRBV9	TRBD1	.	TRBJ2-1	TGTGCCAGCAGCTTCGACAGGGGCAATGAGCAGTTCTTC	CASSFDRGNEQFF
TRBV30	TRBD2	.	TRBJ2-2	TGTGCCTGGCTAGCGGGATCGCGGAACACCGGGGAGCTGTTTTTT	CAWLAGSRNTGELFF
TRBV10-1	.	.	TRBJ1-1	TGCGCCAGCAGTGAGGGTCAGGGGAACACTGAAGCTTTCTTT	CASSEGQGNTEAFF
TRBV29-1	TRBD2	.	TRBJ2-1	TGCAGCCTGTGGGATTCGGGAGGGGCATCCTACAATGAGCAGTTCTTC	CSLWDSGGASYNEQFF
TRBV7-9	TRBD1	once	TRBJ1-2	TGTGCCAGCAGCTTAGTTTCGGACAGGCGACACACCTTC	CASSLVSDRRHTF
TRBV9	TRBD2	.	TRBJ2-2	TGTGCCAGCAGCGGAGGCCCCTTGGGTAGCGGGAGGGAAACCGGGGAGCTGTTTTTT	CASSGGPLGSGRETGELFF
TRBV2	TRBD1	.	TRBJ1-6	TGTGCCAGCAAACAGGGGGACAGGACTTCACCCCTCCACTTT	CASKQGDRTSPLHF
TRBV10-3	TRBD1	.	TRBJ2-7	TGTGCCATCAGTGAGGACAGGGTGCTGTACTTC	CAISEDRVLYF
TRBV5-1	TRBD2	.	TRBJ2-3	TGCGCCAGCAGCTCGACTAGCGGGAGCCAAGCAGATACGCAGTATTTT	CASSSTSGSQADTQYF
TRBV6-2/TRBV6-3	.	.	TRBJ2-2	TGTGCCAGCAGCCCGACGGGGAAGAACACCGGGGAGCTGTTTTTT	CASSPTGKNTGELFF
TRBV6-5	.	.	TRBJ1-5	TGTGCCAGCAATGGAATGACAGGAGGCAATCAGCCCCAGCATTTT	CASNGMTGGNQPQHF
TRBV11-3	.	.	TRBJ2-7	TGTGCCAGCAGCTTGATAGGGGTGGGTGAGCAGTACTTC	CASSLIGVGEQYF
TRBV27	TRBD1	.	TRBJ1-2	TGTGCCAGCAGATTCACGGGACAGCACTATGGCTACACCTTC	CASRFTGQHYGYTF
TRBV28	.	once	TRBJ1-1	TGTGCCAGCAGCCTAGTCATGAACACTGAAGCTTTCTTT	CASSLVMNTEAFF
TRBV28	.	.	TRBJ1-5	TGTGCCAGCAGCCCCCTGACAGTTAGCAATCAGCCCCAGCATTTT	CASSPLTVSNQPQHF
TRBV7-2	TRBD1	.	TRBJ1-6	TGTGCCAGCAGCTTGTCACCAAAAGGACAGGGATGGTCACCCCTCCACTTT	CASSLSPKGQGWSPLHF
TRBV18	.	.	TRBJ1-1	TGTGCCAGCTCACCACCAATCGTTACAGGGCCGGACACTGAAGCTTTCTTT	CASSPPIVTGPDTEAFF
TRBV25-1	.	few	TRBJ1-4	TGTGCCAGCAGCTCCCACGGGTCTAATGAAAAACTGTTTTTT	CASSSHGSNEKLFF
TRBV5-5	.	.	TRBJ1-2	TGTGCCAGCCTCCCTAATCTGGGGGGCTATGGCTACACCTTC	CASLPNLGGYGYTF
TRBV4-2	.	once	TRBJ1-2	TGTGCCAGCAGCCAAGATGTGCAGGGATATGGCTACACCTTC	CASSQDVQGYGYTF
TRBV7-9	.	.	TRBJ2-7	TGTGCCAGCAGCCCCATGGGACGGGAGAGCTACGAGCAGTACTTC	CASSPMGRESYEQYF
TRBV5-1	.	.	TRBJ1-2	TGCGCCAGCAGCTTGGAGGGCGGGGGAGACTATGGCTACACCTTC	CASSLEGGGDYGYTF
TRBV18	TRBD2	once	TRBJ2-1	TGTGCCAGCTCACCCGCACTTAGCGGGAGCTCCTACAATGAGCAGTTCTTC	CASSPALSGSSYNEQFF
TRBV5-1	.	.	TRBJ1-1	TGCGCCAGCAGCCAAGGGGGGGACACTGAAGCTTTCTTT	CASSQGGDTEAFF
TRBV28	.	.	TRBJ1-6	TGTGCCAGCAGTCCCTCCTTCTGGGGCAGGTCACCCCTCCACTTT	CASSPSFWGRSPLHF